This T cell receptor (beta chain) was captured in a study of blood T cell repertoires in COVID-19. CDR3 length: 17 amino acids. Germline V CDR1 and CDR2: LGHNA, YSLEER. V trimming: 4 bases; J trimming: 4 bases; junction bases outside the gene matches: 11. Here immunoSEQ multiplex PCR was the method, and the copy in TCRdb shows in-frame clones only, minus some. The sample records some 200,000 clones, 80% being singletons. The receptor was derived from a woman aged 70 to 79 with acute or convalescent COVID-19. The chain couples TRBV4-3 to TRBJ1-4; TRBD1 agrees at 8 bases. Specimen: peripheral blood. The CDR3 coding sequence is TGCGCCAGCAGCCCACACCCCCACGGACAGGGTAATGAAAAACTGTTTTTT. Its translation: CASSPHPHGQGNEKLFF.